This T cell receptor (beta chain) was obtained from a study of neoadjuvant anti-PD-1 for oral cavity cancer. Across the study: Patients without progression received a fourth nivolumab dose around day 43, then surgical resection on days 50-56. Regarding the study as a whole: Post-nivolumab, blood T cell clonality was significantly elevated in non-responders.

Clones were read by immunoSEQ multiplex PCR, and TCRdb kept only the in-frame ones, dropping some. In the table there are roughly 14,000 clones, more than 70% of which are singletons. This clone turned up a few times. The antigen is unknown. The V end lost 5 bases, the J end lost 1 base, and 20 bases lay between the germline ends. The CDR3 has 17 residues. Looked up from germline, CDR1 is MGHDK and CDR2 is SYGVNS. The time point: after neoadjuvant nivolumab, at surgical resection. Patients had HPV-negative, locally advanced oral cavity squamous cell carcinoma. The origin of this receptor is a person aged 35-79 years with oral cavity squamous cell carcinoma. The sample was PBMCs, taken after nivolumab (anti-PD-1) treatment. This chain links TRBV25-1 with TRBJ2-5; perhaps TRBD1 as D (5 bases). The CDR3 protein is CASSPLTETPFQETQYF. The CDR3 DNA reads TGTGCCAGCAGTCCCCTGACAGAAACCCCCTTCCAAGAGACCCAGTACTTC.